Listed here are 9 T cell receptor beta chains from one sample, sequenced in a study of blood T cell repertoires in COVID-19. TCRdb's copy holds only in-frame clones and misses some; the assay was immunoSEQ multiplex PCR. The table shows around 130,000 clones, with 80% to 85% occurring only once. Material for sequencing was peripheral blood. The receptors here all came from a woman of 80 years or more with acute or convalescent COVID-19.

This chain joins TRBV19 and TRBJ2-1; the D is unclear. V gave up 3 bases and J gave up 1 base, with 10 bases separating them. Germline assignment: CDR1 LNHDA and CDR2 SQIVND (reference sequence). This CDR3 comprises 15 residues. Written as DNA, the CDR3 is TGTGCCAGTAGTATGGGCAGACATTCCTACAATGAGCAGTTCTTC. Amino acids: CASSMGRHSYNEQFF.

The count of this clone is one. The rearrangement links TRBV7-9 to TRBJ2-5; no reliable D call. V was clipped by 1 base and J by 5 bases, with 5 bases between them. CDR1 is SEHNR, CDR2 FQNEAQ, per germline (reference sequence). The CDR3 covers 12 residues. CDR3 protein: CASSLVVETQYF. The CDR3 DNA is TGTGCCAGCAGCTTAGTAGTCGAGACCCAGTACTTC. The whole variable domain, filled in from reference TRBV7-9 and TRBJ2-5, reads DTGVSQNPRHKITKRGQNVTFRCDPISEHNRLYWYRQTLGQGPEFLTYFQNEAQLEKSRLLSDRFSAERPKGSFSTLEIQRTEQGDSAMYLCASSLVVETQYFGPGTRLLVL.

This clone came up once. This chain links TRBV19 with TRBJ2-6; TRBD1 might be the D (5 bases). V lost 4 bases, J lost 0 bases, and 19 bases lay in between. Germline lookup yields CDR1 LNHDA and CDR2 SQIVND (reference sequence). The CDR3 has 19 residues. For the CDR3, the DNA is TGTGCCAGTAGTACGACAGTGAGGCCTTTGAGCTCTGGGGCCAACGTCCTGACTTTC. As protein: CASSTTVRPLSSGANVLTF.

This clone was observed a few times. This chain joins TRBV15 and TRBJ2-3; D not certain. The length of the CDR3 is 15 residues. Germline CDR1 and CDR2: LNHNV and YYDKDF (reference sequence). Deletions cut 1 base from V and 6 bases from J, with 14 bases between. CDR3 residues: CATSRAGLVVDTQYF. Written as DNA, the CDR3 is TGTGCCACCAGCAGAGCTGGTCTAGTAGTTGATACGCAGTATTTT.

The J gene is TRBJ1-1, the V gene TRBV5-1; D is possibly TRBD1 (5 bases). The ends were cut back, 4 bases at V and 0 bases at J, with 13 bases in the middle. Germline values: CDR1 SGHRS, CDR2 YFSETQ. CDR3 length equals 15 residues. CDR3 DNA sequence: TGCGCCAGCAGCGCACGGGCAGGGTTGAACACTGAAGCTTTCTTT. Translation gives CASSARAGLNTEAFF.

The chain carries TRBV7-2 and TRBJ2-3, with D maybe TRBD2 (7 bases). V lost 1 base and J 5 bases, leaving 10 bases between the germline ends. Per germline, CDR1 SGHTA and CDR2 FQGNSA. The CDR3 is made up of 14 amino acids. CDR3 amino acids: CASSLVGGGDTQYF. CDR3 nucleotides: TGTGCCAGCAGCTTAGTAGGGGGGGGAGATACGCAGTATTTT. The full variable domain, its missing parts supplied by reference TRBV7-2 and TRBJ2-3, is GAGVSQSPSNKVTEKGKDVELRCDPISGHTALYWYRQSLGQGLEFLIYFQGNSAPDKSGLPSDRFSAERTGGSVSTLTIQRTQQEDSAVYLCASSLVGGGDTQYFGPGTRLTVL.

V and J are TRBV19 and TRBJ1-1; 7 bases line up with TRBD1. Germline V lookup: CDR1 LNHDA, CDR2 SQIVND (reference sequence). The CDR3 runs 20 residues. J gave up 0 bases and V 3 bases, and 19 bases lay outside the gene matches. CDR3 coding DNA: TGTGCCAGTAGTATGAACAGGGGACAAACCACGATGAACATGAACACTGAAGCTTTCTTT. It is translated as CASSMNRGQTTMNMNTEAFF.

The CDR3 region has the DNA TGCGCCAGCAGCCACCTCCGGGACAGGGGTAACTATGGCTACACCTTC. Protein: CASSHLRDRGNYGYTF. V and J are TRBV4-1 and TRBJ1-2; 10 positions match TRBD1. CDR1 and CDR2 from the germline V gene are MGHRA and YSYEKL. Trimming at V came to 3 bases and at J to 1 base, leaving 5 bases not matched to a gene. This CDR3 is 16 amino acids long.

The V gene is TRBV15, the J gene TRBJ1-1; 8 bases agree with TRBD1. After removal of 1 base from V and 1 base from J, the junction contained 8 bases not matched to a gene. The CDR3 runs to 17 residues. CDR1 is LNHNV, CDR2 YYDKDF, per germline (reference sequence). In DNA form, the CDR3 reads TGTGCCACCAGCAGAGTGGACAGGGTACTACGGAACACTGAAGCTTTCTTT. Protein sequence: CATSRVDRVLRNTEAFF.